The 30 T cell receptor beta chains presented below share a single source sample, sequenced in a study of blood T cell repertoires in COVID-19. Profiled with immunoSEQ multiplex PCR; TCRdb holds only in-frame clones, not every one. The data contain 110,000 or so clones, 80% to 90% of them singletons. Sequenced material: peripheral blood. These receptors were collected from a woman aged 50 to 60 with acute or convalescent COVID-19.

The V and J genes are TRBV2 and TRBJ1-4; 8 bases agree with TRBD1. The CDR3 consists of 15 residues. Germline V gene lookup returns CDR1 SNHLY and CDR2 FYNNEI. The trim removed 3 bases at V and 8 bases at J, leaving 8 bases unmatched. CDR3 coding DNA: TGTGCCAGCAGTGAGGGGAGACAGGGGCCCGAAAAACTGTTTTTT. It yields the protein CASSEGRQGPEKLFF.

The chain has TRBV6-1 and TRBJ1-2, with 8 bases lining up with TRBD1. There are 14 residues in the CDR3. V gave up 2 bases and J gave up 8 bases; unmatched junction bases: 7. CDR1 MNHNS and CDR2 SASEGT come from the germline V gene. CDR3 amino acids: CASSETGGSNGYTF. The DNA of the CDR3 is TGTGCCAGCAGTGAAACAGGGGGAAGTAACGGCTACACCTTC.

This chain links TRBV7-3 with TRBJ2-1, with TRBD2 identical over 11 bases. The germline gives CDR1 SGHTA, CDR2 FQGTGA. J gave up 9 bases and V 5 bases, and 6 bases lay outside the gene matches. This CDR3 has 14 amino acids. The CDR3 DNA reads TGTGCCAGCAGCCTTAGCGGGGGGGCCGGTGAGCAGTTCTTC. Its protein product is CASSLSGGAGEQFF. Combining the CDR3 with reference TRBV7-3 and TRBJ2-1 gives the whole variable domain GAGVSQTPSNKVTEKGKYVELRCDPISGHTALYWYRQSLGQGPEFLIYFQGTGAADDSGLPNDRFFAVRPEGSVSTLKIQRTERGDSAVYLCASSLSGGAGEQFFGPGTRLTVL.

The chain couples TRBV2 to TRBJ1-1; 9 bases are a match to TRBD1. Looked up from germline, CDR1 is SNHLY and CDR2 is FYNNEI. Germline trimming cut 5 bases from V and 9 bases from J; bases unmatched to any gene: 4. CDR3 size: 12 residues. The CDR3 DNA reads TGTGCCAGCAGTTGGACAGGGGATCAAGCTTTCTTT. This sequence encodes CASSWTGDQAFF.

The rearrangement uses TRBV4-3 and TRBJ1-1; D is unclear. The CDR3 is 15 amino acids. Trimming removed 2 bases at V and 0 bases at J, with 10 bases between. CDR1 is LGHNA, CDR2 YSLEER, per germline. CDR3 nucleotides: TGCGCCAGCAGCCAAAATTTAGATATGAACACTGAAGCTTTCTTT. As protein: CASSQNLDMNTEAFF.

This rearrangement joins TRBV4-3 to TRBJ1-1; D may be TRBD1 (6 bases). CDR3 length: 13 amino acids. Trimming took 6 bases from V and 5 from J, leaving 13 bases between them. The germline gives CDR1 LGHNA, CDR2 YSLEER. In nucleotides, the CDR3 is TGCGCCAGCAGTCTGGACAGTGGAACTGAAGCTTTCTTT. Its protein is CASSLDSGTEAFF.

The table lists this clone with a few counts. The chain uses TRBV5-1 and TRBJ1-4; no clear D gene. Trimming took off 0 bases at V and 6 bases at J, with 15 bases between the two ends. CDR1 and CDR2 (germline): SGHRS, YFSETQ. The CDR3 sequence is 16 residues long. CDR3 DNA: TGCGCCAGCAGCTTGGTAGATCAAAACGGAGATGAAAAACTGTTTTTT. Protein sequence: CASSLVDQNGDEKLFF.

The V and J genes are TRBV6-1 and TRBJ1-5; 9 positions agree with TRBD1. J gave up 7 bases and V 3 bases, and 7 bases lay outside the gene matches. CDR1 is MNHNS and CDR2 is SASEGT in the germline V gene. The CDR3 length is 15 residues. CDR3 in DNA: TGTGCCAGCAGTGAGGGGACAGGGAACGGACAGCCCCAGCATTTT. Its translation: CASSEGTGNGQPQHF.

This clone was recorded only once. V is TRBV20-1 and J is TRBJ2-7, with TRBD2 identical over 9 bases. In germline, CDR1 is DFQATT, CDR2 SNEGSKA (reference sequence). This CDR3 is built from 14 residues. J was trimmed by 3 bases and V by 3 bases; bases with no gene match: 6. This chain's CDR3 is CSASKDSGGYEQYF. CDR3 coding DNA: TGCAGTGCTAGTAAGGATAGCGGGGGCTACGAGCAGTACTTC.

The chain joins TRBV27 to TRBJ2-3; 12 bases fit TRBD2. Germline V gene lookup returns CDR1 MNHEY and CDR2 SMNVEV (reference sequence). The CDR3 runs to 16 residues. V gave up 2 bases and J gave up 6 bases; unmatched junction bases: 6. The CDR3 protein is CASSLVASGGVDTQYF. The CDR3 coding sequence is TGTGCCAGCAGTTTAGTGGCTAGCGGGGGGGTGGATACGCAGTATTTT.

This clone was recorded once. The chain combines TRBV5-5 with TRBJ1-4, with 8 bases matching TRBD1. This CDR3 has 15 residues. J gave up 3 bases and V 4 bases, and 5 bases lay outside the gene matches. CDR1 SGHKS and CDR2 YYEKEE come from the germline V gene (reference sequence). The CDR3 DNA reads as TGTGCCAGCAGCATAGTACAGGGGGCTAATGAAAAACTGTTTTTT. Residues: CASSIVQGANEKLFF.

This chain links TRBV7-9 with TRBJ2-7; a possible D gene is TRBD2 (6 bases). The CDR3 spans 13 residues. Per germline, CDR1 SEHNR and CDR2 FQNEAQ (reference sequence). V was cut by 3 bases and J by 2 bases, with 8 bases left in between. CDR3 DNA sequence: TGTGCCAGCAGCTTTCCGGGGGCCTACGAGCAGTACTTC. It codes for CASSFPGAYEQYF.

J is TRBJ1-2 and V is TRBV20-1; D is ambiguous. CDR3 size: 12 residues. V lost 3 bases, J lost 4 bases, and 9 bases lay in between. CDR1 and CDR2 from the germline V gene are DFQATT and SNEGSKA (reference sequence). The CDR3 DNA reads TGCAGTGCTAGTGACCCTACCTATGGCTACACCTTC. Translated, it gives CSASDPTYGYTF.

CDR3 nucleotide sequence: TGTGCCAGCAGCCCCACAGGGGGACATGAGCAGTTCTTC. Residues: CASSPTGGHEQFF. The chain is built from TRBV12-3 or TRBV12-4 and TRBJ2-1, with 8 bases matching TRBD1. With 6 bases clipped from V and 8 bases from J, the junction kept 6 bases outside the gene matches. This CDR3 is built from 13 residues.

The chain couples TRBV19 to TRBJ1-1, with D perhaps matching TRBD1 (6 bases). The ends were cut back, 2 bases at V and 5 bases at J, with 12 bases in the middle. CDR3 size: 14 residues. Germline assignment: CDR1 LNHDA and CDR2 SQIVND (reference sequence). CDR3 protein: CASSISGGRTEAFF. For the CDR3, the DNA is TGTGCCAGTAGTATATCCGGGGGGCGAACTGAAGCTTTCTTT.

This sequence joins TRBV3-1 (or the pseudogene TRBV3-2) and TRBJ1-2; D unclear. Germline CDR1 LGHDT, CDR2 YNNKEL (reference sequence). The CDR3 totals 16 residues. Deletions cut 1 base from V and 4 bases from J, with 16 bases between. CDR3 sequence: CASSQGLMPLSYGYTF. DNA for the CDR3: TGTGCCAGCAGCCAAGGTCTCATGCCTTTGAGCTATGGCTACACCTTC.

This clone was recorded only once. The V gene is TRBV18, the J gene TRBJ2-4; maybe TRBD1 (6 bases). The germline V gene has CDR1 KGHSH and CDR2 LQKENI. V gave up 2 bases and J gave up 1 base, with 9 bases separating them. The CDR3 is made up of 15 amino acids. CDR3 coding DNA: TGTGCCAGCTCACCAAGAGACAGGGCCAAAAACATTCAGTACTTC. Protein sequence: CASSPRDRAKNIQYF.

The chain uses TRBV10-3 and TRBJ1-6, with a tentative D call TRBD1 (6 bases). V was cut by 6 bases and J by 6 bases, with 12 bases left in between. Germline assignment: CDR1 ENHRY and CDR2 SYGVKD. The CDR3 is 14 amino acids. The CDR3 loop is CAISEDSFNSPLHF. The CDR3 nucleotides read TGTGCCATCAGCGAGGACAGTTTTAATTCACCCCTCCACTTT.

The rearrangement uses TRBV28 and TRBJ1-2, with D perhaps TRBD1 (6 bases). This CDR3 is built from 15 residues. Trimming stripped 3 bases from V and 3 bases from J, with 14 bases between. Germline CDR1 and CDR2: MDHEN and SYDVKM. The chain's CDR3 is CASSLGVQGYYGYTF. The DNA for the CDR3 is TGTGCCAGCAGTTTGGGGGTACAGGGTTACTATGGCTACACCTTC.

The gene calls are TRBV10-1 and TRBJ1-6; D unresolved. Germline assignment: CDR1 WNHNN and CDR2 SYGVQD (reference sequence). CDR3 length: 14 residues. V shed 3 bases and J shed 7 bases, with 10 bases lying between them. CDR3 sequence (DNA): TGCGCCAGCAGTGAAGGAGGGATAAATTCACCCCTCCACTTT. Its translation is CASSEGGINSPLHF.

The J gene is TRBJ1-1, the V gene TRBV7-2, with D possibly matching TRBD1 (6 bases). Germline V gene lookup returns CDR1 SGHTA and CDR2 FQGNSA. The V end was cut by 5 bases, the J end by 3 bases, with 13 bases between. The length of the CDR3 is 14 residues. The CDR3 DNA sequence: TGTGCCAGCAGCCTCGGGACATCCTACACTGAAGCTTTCTTT. Its protein product is CASSLGTSYTEAFF.

This chain links TRBV28 with TRBJ2-1; 8 nucleotides agree with TRBD1. CDR3 length: 16 amino acids. Germline assignment: CDR1 MDHEN and CDR2 SYDVKM. The trim removed 2 bases at V and 6 bases at J, leaving 9 bases unmatched. Here the CDR3 reads CASSLPGGPASNEQFF. The CDR3 nucleotides read TGTGCCAGCAGTTTACCAGGGGGCCCCGCAAGCAATGAGCAGTTCTTC.

CDR3 sequence: CASSAIAPGTGELFF. The CDR3 DNA is TGCGCCAGCAGCGCCATAGCCCCGGGCACCGGGGAGCTGTTTTTT. This chain uses TRBV5-1 with TRBJ2-2; D uncertain. The CDR3 covers 15 residues. Trimming took 4 bases from V and 4 from J, leaving 14 bases between them. Germline-derived CDR1 and CDR2 are SGHRS and YFSETQ.

CDR3 in DNA: TGTGCCAGCAGCCTTGGACAGGGAAGGCAGCCCCAGCATTTT. Translating it yields CASSLGQGRQPQHF. The genes are TRBV6-6 and TRBJ1-5; 8 bases align to TRBD1. The CDR3 extends over 14 amino acids. V was clipped by 6 bases and J by 7 bases; unmatched bases: 8. Germline CDR1 is MNHNY and CDR2 is SVGAGI (reference sequence).

V and J are TRBV7-2 and TRBJ1-2, with a possible D match to TRBD1 (6 bases). This CDR3 has 14 amino acids. Trimming cost V 5 bases and J 3 bases, with 13 bases left between them. Germline V gives CDR1 SGHTA, CDR2 FQGNSA. CDR3 DNA: TGTGCCAGCAGCCCCCTAGGGGGTGACTATGGCTACACCTTC. The encoded protein is CASSPLGGDYGYTF.

This chain uses TRBV27 with TRBJ1-1; tentative D call: TRBD1 (6 bases). Per the germline V gene, CDR1 is MNHEY and CDR2 is SMNVEV (reference sequence). The CDR3 is made up of 14 amino acids. The V end was cut by 7 bases, the J end by 3 bases, with 15 bases between. CDR3 nucleotide sequence: TGTGCCAGCACCTCGACAGGCGTACACACTGAAGCTTTCTTT. Translation: CASTSTGVHTEAFF.

This CDR3 is CASSSNPGQGDDEQFF. The CDR3 DNA follows: TGCGCCAGCAGCTCTAATCCGGGACAGGGGGACGATGAGCAGTTCTTC. The chain is built from TRBV5-1 and TRBJ2-1; 11 bases fit TRBD1. The CDR3 runs 16 residues. The ends lost 3 bases at V and 8 bases at J; junction bases unmatched: 10. Looked up from germline, CDR1 is SGHRS and CDR2 is YFSETQ.

CDR3 region: CASSLRTGDSPLHF. The CDR3 DNA reads as TGTGCCAGCAGCCTCAGGACAGGGGATTCACCCCTCCACTTT. This chain links TRBV7-2 with TRBJ1-6; TRBD1 agrees at 9 bases. Losses at the gene ends were 5 bases for V and 8 bases for J; bases not matched to a gene: 4. Germline values: CDR1 SGHTA, CDR2 FQGNSA. This CDR3 has 14 amino acids.

This clone has a handful of counts. The V call is TRBV5-6, the J call TRBJ1-5; the D is unclear. This CDR3 has 17 residues. Germline CDR1 SGHDT, CDR2 YYEEEE. V was clipped by 4 bases and J by 2 bases, with 19 bases between them. Written as DNA, the CDR3 is TGTGCCAGCAGCCCCGCCGGAGGACGCGAGGGCAATCAGCCCCAGCATTTT. Residues: CASSPAGGREGNQPQHF.

The rearrangement joins TRBV14 to TRBJ2-3; perhaps TRBD1 as D (6 bases). The V and J ends lost 1 base and 3 bases respectively, with 17 bases between them. Germline V lookup: CDR1 SGHDN, CDR2 FVKESK. This CDR3 has 17 residues. DNA for the CDR3: TGTGCCAGCAGCCAAGTCAGAGGGGGAAGGGCAACAGATACGCAGTATTTT. Its protein is CASSQVRGGRATDTQYF.